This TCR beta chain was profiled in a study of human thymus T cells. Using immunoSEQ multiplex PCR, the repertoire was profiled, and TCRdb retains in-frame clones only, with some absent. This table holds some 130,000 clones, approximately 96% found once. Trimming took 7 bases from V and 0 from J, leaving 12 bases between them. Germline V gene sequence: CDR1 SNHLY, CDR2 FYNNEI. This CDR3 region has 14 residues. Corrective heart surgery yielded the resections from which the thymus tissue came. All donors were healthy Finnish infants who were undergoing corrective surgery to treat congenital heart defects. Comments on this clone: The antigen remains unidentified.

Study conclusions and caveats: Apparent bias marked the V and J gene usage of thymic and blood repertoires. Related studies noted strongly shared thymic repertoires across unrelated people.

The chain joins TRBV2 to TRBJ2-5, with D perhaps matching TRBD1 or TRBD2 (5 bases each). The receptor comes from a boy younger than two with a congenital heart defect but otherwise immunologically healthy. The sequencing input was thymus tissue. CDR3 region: CASIPGPNQETQYF. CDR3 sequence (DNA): TGTGCCAGCATCCCGGGACCGAACCAAGAGACCCAGTACTTC. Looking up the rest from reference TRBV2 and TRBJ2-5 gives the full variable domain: EPEVTQTPSHQVTQMGQEVILRCVPISNHLYFYWYRQILGQKVEFLVSFYNNEISEKSEIFDDQFSVERPDGSNFTLKIRSTKLEDSAMYFCASIPGPNQETQYFGPGTRLLVL.